The 21 T cell receptor beta chains listed next were all sequenced from one sample in a study of lymphopenia after photon versus proton radiotherapy. Clones were sequenced by immunoSEQ multiplex PCR, and TCRdb holds only the in-frame ones, with some missing. This table holds roughly 35,000 clones, roughly 84% found once. This material consisted of peripheral blood, taken from a patient treated with photon-based radiotherapy. Receptor source: a man over 45 with gastric cancer.

The rearrangement links TRBV10-2 to TRBJ2-1, with D possibly TRBD2 on 6 matching bases. CDR1 and CDR2 (germline): WSHSY, SAAADI. The CDR3 totals 16 residues. The V end lost 5 bases, the J end lost 8 bases, and 22 bases lay between the germline ends. For the CDR3, the DNA is TGCGCCAGCAGTTTCTCCTCCCTGATCGGGAGCGATGAGCAGTTCTTC. This encodes CASSFSSLIGSDEQFF.

V gene TRBV5-1 combines with J gene TRBJ2-2; 9 nucleotides match TRBD1. The V gene's germline CDR1 is SGHRS and CDR2 YFSETQ. Trimming at V came to 5 bases and at J to 5 bases, leaving 7 bases not matched to a gene. There are 15 residues in the CDR3. CDR3 DNA: TGCGCCAGCAGATTACAGGGGGCTGTTACCGGGGAGCTGTTTTTT. This codes for CASRLQGAVTGELFF.

This chain joins TRBV11-2 and TRBJ2-3; 13 positions match TRBD2. V shed 4 bases, J shed 6 bases, and the junction held 4 bases outside the gene matches. Germline-derived CDR1 and CDR2 are SGHAT and FQNNGV. This CDR3 contains 15 residues. The CDR3 DNA follows: TGTGCCAGCAGCTCAACTAGCGGGAGGGCGGATACGCAGTATTTT. Protein product: CASSSTSGRADTQYF.

V and J are TRBV19 and TRBJ1-1; TRBD1 aligns across 7 bases. The CDR3 is 13 amino acids. V trimming: 7 bases; J trimming: 4 bases; junction bases outside the gene matches: 6. The germline V gene has CDR1 LNHDA and CDR2 SQIVND (reference sequence). CDR3 residues: CASKGQGVTEAFF. The CDR3 region has the DNA TGTGCCAGTAAGGGGCAGGGGGTCACTGAAGCTTTCTTT.

The chain recombines TRBV28 with TRBJ2-7; the D is unclear. The CDR3 runs to 12 residues. The V end lost 4 bases, the J end lost 2 bases, and 6 bases lay between the germline ends. From germline, CDR1 is MDHEN and CDR2 SYDVKM. Here the CDR3 DNA reads TGTGCCAGCAGTTATGGACCCTACGAGCAGTACTTC. It specifies CASSYGPYEQYF.

This chain links TRBV18 with TRBJ2-7; D possibly corresponds to TRBD2 (6 bases). This CDR3 is 14 amino acids long. The germline gives CDR1 KGHSH, CDR2 LQKENI. V dropped 3 bases and J dropped 0 bases, with 9 bases sitting between them. This CDR3 reads CASSPGTSSYEQYF. The CDR3 DNA reads TGTGCCAGCTCACCGGGGACTTCCTCCTACGAGCAGTACTTC.

The CDR3 sequence is CATSREGTVNQPQHF. As DNA, the CDR3 is TGTGCCACCAGCAGAGAGGGGACAGTCAATCAGCCCCAGCATTTT. The rearrangement uses TRBV15 and TRBJ1-5; 7 bases map to TRBD1. The CDR3 length is 15 residues. CDR1 LNHNV and CDR2 YYDKDF come from the germline V gene (reference sequence). J gave up 3 bases and V 0 bases, and 2 bases lay outside the gene matches.

The chain employs TRBV7-2 and TRBJ2-7; D is unresolved. This CDR3 is 15 amino acids long. The V end was cut by 4 bases, the J end by 2 bases, with 15 bases between. In germline, CDR1 is SGHTA, CDR2 FQGNSA. DNA of the CDR3: TGTGCCAGCAGCTCCCCTTCCAATCTAGCCTACGAGCAGTACTTC. As protein: CASSSPSNLAYEQYF.

V gene TRBV27 combines with J gene TRBJ2-6, with D perhaps TRBD1 (6 bases). Germline V gene sequence: CDR1 MNHEY, CDR2 SMNVEV (reference sequence). V dropped 5 bases and J dropped 4 bases, with 12 bases sitting between them. The CDR3 has 15 residues. Here the CDR3 DNA reads TGTGCCAGCAGTAAACAGGGTGCGGGGGCCAACGTCCTGACTTTC. This translates into CASSKQGAGANVLTF.

CDR3 nucleotides: TGTGCCACCGCAGGGGGTCCTTCTGCGCTGGGGGAAAAACTGTTTTTT. Its translation: CATAGGPSALGEKLFF. The chain links TRBV19 to TRBJ1-4; 7 bases match TRBD1. This CDR3 spans 16 amino acids. V lost 10 bases, J lost 8 bases, and 19 bases stayed unmatched. Per germline, CDR1 LNHDA and CDR2 SQIVND (reference sequence).

The chain has TRBV28 and TRBJ1-6; 10 nucleotides agree with TRBD1. Unmatched junction bases numbered 3, after V lost 3 bases and J lost 4 bases. CDR1 and CDR2 from the germline V gene are MDHEN and SYDVKM. The CDR3 is made up of 16 amino acids. The CDR3 bases are TGTGCCAGCAGTTTTTTGGACAGGGGGTATAATTCACCCCTCCACTTT. It is translated as CASSFLDRGYNSPLHF. The variable domain in full, completed from reference TRBV28 and TRBJ1-6, reads DVKVTQSSRYLVKRTGEKVFLECVQDMDHENMFWYRQDPGLGLRLIYFSYDVKMKEKGDIPEGYSVSREKKERFSLILESASTNQTSMYLCASSFLDRGYNSPLHFGNGTRLTVT.

The chain uses TRBV11-2 and TRBJ2-4, with D possibly matching TRBD1 (6 bases). The germline V gene has CDR1 SGHAT and CDR2 FQNNGV. With 3 bases removed from V and 1 base from J, the gap between germline ends came to 13 bases. CDR3 length equals 16 residues. The DNA of the CDR3 is TGTGCCAGCAGCTTCCGACAGGCTGTGGCCAAAAACATTCAGTACTTC. Translation gives CASSFRQAVAKNIQYF. Combining the CDR3 with reference TRBV11-2 and TRBJ2-4 gives the whole variable domain EAGVAQSPRYKIIEKRQSVAFWCNPISGHATLYWYQQILGQGPKLLIQFQNNGVVDDSQLPKDRFSAERLKGVDSTLKIQPAKLEDSAVYLCASSFRQAVAKNIQYFGAGTRLSVL.

This chain connects TRBV7-2 to TRBJ2-3; 9 bases fit TRBD1. The germline gives CDR1 SGHTA, CDR2 FQGNSA. This CDR3 has 15 residues. Losses at the gene ends were 5 bases for V and 3 bases for J; bases not matched to a gene: 6. CDR3 in DNA: TGTGCCAGCAGCACCGGACAGGGGCTGACAGATACGCAGTATTTT. It is translated as CASSTGQGLTDTQYF.

The chain uses TRBV29-1 and TRBJ2-3; the match to TRBD1 covers 7 bases. The CDR3 has 11 amino acids. Losses at the gene ends were 6 bases for V and 4 bases for J; bases not matched to a gene: 1. CDR1 is SQVTM and CDR2 is ANQGSEA in the germline V gene. The CDR3 nucleotides are TGCAGCGTCGGGACAGCAGATACGCAGTATTTT. It specifies CSVGTADTQYF.

The chain joins TRBV7-9 to TRBJ2-2; TRBD2 aligns across 10 bases. After removal of 5 bases from V and 4 bases from J, the junction contained 4 bases not matched to a gene. The germline CDR1 and CDR2 sequences are SEHNR and FQNEAQ (reference sequence). This CDR3 has 15 residues. The CDR3 nucleotides are TGTGCCAGCAGCCGGACTAGCGGAGGCACCGGGGAGCTGTTTTTT. This gives the protein CASSRTSGGTGELFF.

This clone was counted a single time. The chain combines TRBV30 with TRBJ1-2; the D gene is possibly TRBD1 (6 bases). V lost 2 bases and J lost 2, with 15 bases in between. Per germline, CDR1 GTSNPN and CDR2 SVGIG (reference sequence). The CDR3 contains 15 residues. The CDR3 sequence is CAWSPGATFNYGYTF. The CDR3 DNA is TGTGCCTGGAGTCCAGGGGCCACCTTCAACTATGGCTACACCTTC.

CDR3 sequence: CAWEAQGNTEAFF. The CDR3 nucleotides are TGTGCCTGGGAGGCCCAGGGGAACACTGAAGCTTTCTTT. V gene TRBV30 combines with J gene TRBJ1-1, with D perhaps TRBD1 (5 bases). The CDR3 has 13 residues. The germline V gene has CDR1 GTSNPN and CDR2 SVGIG (reference sequence). V dropped 5 bases and J dropped 1 base, with 11 bases sitting between them.

The V call is TRBV18, the J call TRBJ2-1; 13 nucleotides line up with TRBD2. Trimming at V came to 4 bases and at J to 8 bases, leaving 5 bases not matched to a gene. Germline V gene data show CDR1 as KGHSH and CDR2 as LQKENI. The CDR3 totals 15 residues. Here the CDR3 DNA reads TGTGCCAGCTCACATACTAGCGGGAGGGTCGATGAGCAGTTCTTC. This gives the protein CASSHTSGRVDEQFF.

The CDR3 sequence is CASSDTQREGYNEQFF. The CDR3 DNA reads as TGTGCCAGCAGTGACACGCAGCGGGAGGGGTACAATGAGCAGTTCTTC. V gene TRBV2 combines with J gene TRBJ2-1; 10 bases map to TRBD2. J lost 4 bases, V lost 3 bases, and 6 bases had no gene match. The CDR3 has 16 residues. Germline loops: CDR1 SNHLY, CDR2 FYNNEI.

The table lists this clone with a count of one. This chain joins TRBV9 and TRBJ2-2; D gene unclear. Germline assignment: CDR1 SGDLS and CDR2 YYNGEE. V was cut by 5 bases and J by 5 bases, with 10 bases left in between. The CDR3 loop spans 13 amino acids. The CDR3: CASRSHGTGELFF. CDR3 bases: TGTGCCAGCAGGAGTCACGGAACCGGGGAGCTGTTTTTT. Combining the CDR3 with reference TRBV9 and TRBJ2-2 gives the whole variable domain DSGVTQTPKHLITATGQRVTLRCSPRSGDLSVYWYQQSLDQGLQFLIQYYNGEERAKGNILERFSAQQFPDLHSELNLSSLELGDSALYFCASRSHGTGELFFGEGSRLTVL.

The CDR3 coding sequence is TGTGCCAGCAGCCACACTCGGACAGCCTCCTACAATGAGCAGTTCTTC. Its translation: CASSHTRTASYNEQFF. The chain links TRBV7-9 to TRBJ2-1; D may be TRBD1 (6 bases). Trimming removed 5 bases at V and 0 bases at J, with 14 bases between. Per germline, CDR1 SEHNR and CDR2 FQNEAQ (reference sequence). The CDR3 runs 16 residues.